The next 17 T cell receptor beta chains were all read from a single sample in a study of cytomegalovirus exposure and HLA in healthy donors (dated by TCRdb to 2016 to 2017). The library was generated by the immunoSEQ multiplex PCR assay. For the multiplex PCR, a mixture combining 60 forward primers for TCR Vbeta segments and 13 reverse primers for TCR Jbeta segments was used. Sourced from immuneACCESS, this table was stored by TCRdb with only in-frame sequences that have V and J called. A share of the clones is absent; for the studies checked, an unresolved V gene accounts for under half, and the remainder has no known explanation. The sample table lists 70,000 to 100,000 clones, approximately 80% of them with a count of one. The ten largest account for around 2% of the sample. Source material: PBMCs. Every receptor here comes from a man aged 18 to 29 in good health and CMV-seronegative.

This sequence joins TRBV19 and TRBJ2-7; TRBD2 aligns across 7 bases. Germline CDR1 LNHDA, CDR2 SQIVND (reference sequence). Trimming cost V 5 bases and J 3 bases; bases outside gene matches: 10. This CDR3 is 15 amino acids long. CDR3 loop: CASSHSPSGNYEQYF. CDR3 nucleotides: TGTGCCAGTAGTCACTCCCCTAGCGGTAACTACGAGCAGTACTTC.

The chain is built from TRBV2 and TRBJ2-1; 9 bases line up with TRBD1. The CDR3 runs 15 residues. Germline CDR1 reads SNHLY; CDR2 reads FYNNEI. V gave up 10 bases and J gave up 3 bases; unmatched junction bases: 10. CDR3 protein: CATQAWTGVYNEQFF. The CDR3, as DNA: TGTGCCACCCAAGCATGGACAGGGGTCTACAATGAGCAGTTCTTC.

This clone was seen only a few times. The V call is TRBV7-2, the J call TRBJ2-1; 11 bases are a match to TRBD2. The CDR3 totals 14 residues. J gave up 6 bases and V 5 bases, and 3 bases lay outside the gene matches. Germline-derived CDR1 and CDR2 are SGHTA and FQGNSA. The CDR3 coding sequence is TGTGCCAGCAGCCCGGGACTAGCGGTCAATGAGCAGTTCTTC. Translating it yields CASSPGLAVNEQFF.

CDR3 protein: CASSETKDTQYF. CDR3 DNA: TGCGCCAGCAGCGAGACAAAGGATACGCAGTATTTT. The V call is TRBV5-1, the J call TRBJ2-3; D remains unclear. The CDR3 loop spans 12 amino acids. V was shortened by 4 bases and J by 6 bases, with 9 bases between the two germline ends. Looked up from germline, CDR1 is SGHRS and CDR2 is YFSETQ. Full variable domain (remainder filled in from reference TRBV5-1 and TRBJ2-3): KAGVTQTPRYLIKTRGQQVTLSCSPISGHRSVSWYQQTPGQGLQFLFEYFSETQRNKGNFPGRFSGRQFSNSRSEMNVSTLELGDSALYLCASSETKDTQYFGPGTRLTVL.

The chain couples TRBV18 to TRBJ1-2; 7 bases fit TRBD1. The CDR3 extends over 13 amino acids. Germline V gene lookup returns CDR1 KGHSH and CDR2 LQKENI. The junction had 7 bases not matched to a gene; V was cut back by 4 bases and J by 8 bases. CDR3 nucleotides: TGTGCCAGCTCACTGGACAGGTCAGGCGGCTACACCTTC. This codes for CASSLDRSGGYTF.

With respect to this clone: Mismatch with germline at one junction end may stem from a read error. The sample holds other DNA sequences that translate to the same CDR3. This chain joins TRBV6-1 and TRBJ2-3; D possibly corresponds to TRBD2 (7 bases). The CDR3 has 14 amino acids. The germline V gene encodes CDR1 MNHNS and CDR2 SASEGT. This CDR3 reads CASSEFGGPETQYF. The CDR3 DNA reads TGTGCCAGCAGTGAATTCGGGGGGCCGGAGACGCAGTATTTC.

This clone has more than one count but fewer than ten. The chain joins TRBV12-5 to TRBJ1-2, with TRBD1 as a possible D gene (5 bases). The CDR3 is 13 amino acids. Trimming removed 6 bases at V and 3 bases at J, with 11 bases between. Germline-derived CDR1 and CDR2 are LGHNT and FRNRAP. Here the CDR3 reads CASGLQTDYGYTF. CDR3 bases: TGTGCTAGTGGCTTGCAGACAGACTATGGCTACACCTTC.

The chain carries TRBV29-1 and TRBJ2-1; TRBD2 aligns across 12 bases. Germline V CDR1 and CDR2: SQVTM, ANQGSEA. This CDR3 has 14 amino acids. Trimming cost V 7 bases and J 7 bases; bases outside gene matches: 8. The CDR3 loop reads CSALAGGRRNEQFF. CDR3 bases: TGCAGCGCCCTAGCGGGGGGGCGGAGGAATGAGCAGTTCTTC.

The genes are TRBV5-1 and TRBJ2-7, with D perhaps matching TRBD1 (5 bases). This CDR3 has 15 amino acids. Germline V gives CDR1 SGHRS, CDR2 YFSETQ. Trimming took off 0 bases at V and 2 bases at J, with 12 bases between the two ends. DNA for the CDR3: TGCGCCAGCAGCTTGGGCGTGACAGCACCCTACGAGCAGTACTTC. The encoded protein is CASSLGVTAPYEQYF.

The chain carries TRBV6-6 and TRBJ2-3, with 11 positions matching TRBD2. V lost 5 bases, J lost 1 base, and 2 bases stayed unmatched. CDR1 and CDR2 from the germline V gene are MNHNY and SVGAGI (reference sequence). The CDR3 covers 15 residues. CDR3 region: CASSPTSGGTDTQYF. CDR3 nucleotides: TGTGCCAGCAGTCCGACTAGCGGGGGCACAGATACGCAGTATTTT.

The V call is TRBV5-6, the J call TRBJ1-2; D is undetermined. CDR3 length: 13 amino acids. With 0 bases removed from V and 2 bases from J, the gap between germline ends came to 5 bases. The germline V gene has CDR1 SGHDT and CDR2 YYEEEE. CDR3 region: CASSLGRNYGYTF. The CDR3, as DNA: TGTGCCAGCAGCTTGGGGCGGAACTATGGCTACACCTTC.

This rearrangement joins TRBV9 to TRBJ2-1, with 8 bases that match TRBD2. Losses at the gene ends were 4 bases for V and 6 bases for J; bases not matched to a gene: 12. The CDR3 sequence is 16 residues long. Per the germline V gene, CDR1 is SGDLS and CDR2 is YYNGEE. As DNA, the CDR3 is TGTGCCAGCAGCCCCAGTTTCGGGGGGGGCGGCAATGAGCAGTTCTTC. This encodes CASSPSFGGGGNEQFF.

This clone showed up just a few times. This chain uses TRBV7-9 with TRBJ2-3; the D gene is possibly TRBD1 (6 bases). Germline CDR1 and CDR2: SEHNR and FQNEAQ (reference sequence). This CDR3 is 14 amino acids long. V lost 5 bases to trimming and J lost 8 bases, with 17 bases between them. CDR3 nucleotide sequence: TGTGCCAGCAGCCCCATCCGCGTGGGGGCTACGCAGTATTTT. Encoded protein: CASSPIRVGATQYF. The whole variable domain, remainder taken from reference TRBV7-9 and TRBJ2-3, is DTGVSQNPRHKITKRGQNVTFRCDPISEHNRLYWYRQTLGQGPEFLTYFQNEAQLEKSRLLSDRFSAERPKGSFSTLEIQRTEQGDSAMYLCASSPIRVGATQYFGPGTRLTVL.

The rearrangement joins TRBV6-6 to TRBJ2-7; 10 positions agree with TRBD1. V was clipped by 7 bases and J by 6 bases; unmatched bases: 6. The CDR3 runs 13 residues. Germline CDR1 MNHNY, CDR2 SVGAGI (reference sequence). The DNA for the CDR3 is TGTGCCAGCAACCCCGGGACAGGGGCCGAGCAGTACTTC. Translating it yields CASNPGTGAEQYF.

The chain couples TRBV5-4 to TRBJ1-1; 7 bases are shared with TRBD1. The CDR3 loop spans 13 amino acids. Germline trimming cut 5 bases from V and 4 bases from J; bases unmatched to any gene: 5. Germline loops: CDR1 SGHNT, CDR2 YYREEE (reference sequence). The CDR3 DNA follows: TGTGCCAGCAGACAGGGGTTTACCACTGAAGCTTTCTTT. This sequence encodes CASRQGFTTEAFF.

The CDR3 bases are TGTGCCAGCAACCTTCAGAATTCACCCCTCCACTTT. Amino acids: CASNLQNSPLHF. The chain carries TRBV5-6 and TRBJ1-6; D remains unclear. The CDR3 consists of 12 residues. Germline CDR1 SGHDT, CDR2 YYEEEE. The V end lost 6 bases, the J end lost 7 bases, and 8 bases lay between the germline ends. The full variable domain, its missing parts supplied by reference TRBV5-6 and TRBJ1-6, is DAGVTQSPTHLIKTRGQQVTLRCSPKSGHDTVSWYQQALGQGPQFIFQYYEEEERQRGNFPDRFSGHQFPNYSSELNVNALLLGDSALYLCASNLQNSPLHFGNGTRLTVT.

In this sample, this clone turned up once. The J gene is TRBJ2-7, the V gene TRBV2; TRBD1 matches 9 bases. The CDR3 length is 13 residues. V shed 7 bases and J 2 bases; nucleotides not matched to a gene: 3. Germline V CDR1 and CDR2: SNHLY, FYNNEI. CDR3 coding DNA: TGTGCCAGCATGGGGACAGGGACCTACGAGCAGTACTTC. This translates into CASMGTGTYEQYF.